Listed below are T cell receptor beta chains from one sample, sequenced in a study of glioma-infiltrating T cells. TCRdb re-derived calls from the multiplex PCR reads in MiXCR, one entry per CDR3 protein. The sample shows about 850 distinct CDR3 sequences, roughly a sixth of them seen only once. The sequenced material came from glioma tissue, nonneoplastic brain tissue, or PBMCs (not recorded which). Every receptor here comes from a human donor with low-grade glioma or glioblastoma, undergoing nonglioma brain surgery, or in good health (not recorded which). CDR3s include the opening cysteine and the closing phenylalanine or tryptophan. Fields, in order: D gene, J gene, clone size, V gene, CDR3 length, CDR3 DNA, CDR3 protein. A D gene is named only where the DNA matches it firmly. For some rows the clone size is stated as once, few or many, or as a class when expanded; others skip it.

>NA|TRBJ2-7|NA|TRBV6-2/TRBV6-3|12
TGTGCCGGCAGTTCGACACTCTACGGGCAGTACTTC
CAGSSTLYGQYF
>NA|TRBJ2-3|medium-sized|TRBV7-2|15
TGTGCCAGCAGCTCAGACTACTTGAGCACAGATACGCAGTATTTT
CASSSDYLSTDTQYF
>NA|TRBJ1-5|medium-sized|TRBV2|16
TGTGCCAGCAGTGAATTTAATTGGCAGGGAGGTCAGCCCCAGCATTTT
CASSEFNWQGGQPQHF
>NA|TRBJ2-2|medium-sized|TRBV4-3|16
TGCGCCAGCAGCCAAGATCTAAGCACGTTTGCCGGGGAGCTGTTTTTT
CASSQDLSTFAGELFF
>TRBD2|TRBJ2-3|medium-sized|TRBV7-3|14
TGTGCCAACCGTGGACTAGCGGGAACAGATACGCAGTATTTT
CANRGLAGTDTQYF
>NA|TRBJ2-7|large|TRBV20-1|11
TGCAGTGCTCCTGGGACCTACGAGCAGTACTTC
CSAPGTYEQYF
>TRBD2|TRBJ2-7|NA|TRBV11-2|15
TGTGCCAGCAGCCGTACTAGCGGGGGAACCTACGAGCAGTACTTC
CASSRTSGGTYEQYF
>NA|TRBJ2-4|medium-sized|TRBV4-3|14
TGCGCCAGCAGCCATGGGCTAGCCAAAAACATTCAGTACTTC
CASSHGLAKNIQYF
>NA|TRBJ1-6|NA|TRBV19|14
TGTGCCAGTAGTATAGTTCACCTCGATTCACCACTCCACTTT
CASSIVHLDSPLHF
>NA|TRBJ2-6|large|TRBV15|15
TGTGCCACCAGTACTACGAGCTCTGGGGCCAACGTCCTGACTTTC
CATSTTSSGANVLTF
>NA|TRBJ2-1|NA|TRBV6-2/TRBV6-3|15
TGTGCCAGCAGTTTCCGGGCAGGGTCGTTTAATGAGCAGTTCTTC
CASSFRAGSFNEQFF
>NA|TRBJ1-1|medium-sized|TRBV5-4|15
TGTGCCAGCAGCTTCCCGGACGAATTGAACACTGAAGCTTTCTTT
CASSFPDELNTEAFF
>NA|TRBJ1-6|medium-sized|TRBV19|16
TGTGCCAGAACCCCGCGGACAAGCTCCTATAATTCACCCCTCCACTTT
CARTPRTSSYNSPLHF
>TRBD2|TRBJ2-7|medium-sized|TRBV19|14
TGTGCCAGTAGTATCGGGGGGACTGGCTACGAGCAGTACTTC
CASSIGGTGYEQYF
>NA|TRBJ2-1|medium-sized|TRBV5-4|12
TGTGCCAGCAGCCCGGACGCCAATGAGCAGTTCTTC
CASSPDANEQFF
>NA|TRBJ2-3|NA|TRBV4-1|13
TGCGCCAGCGGCCAAGCAGGGAGTCCCACGCAGTATTTT
CASGQAGSPTQYF
>NA|TRBJ1-1|medium-sized|TRBV25-1|16
TGTGCCAGCAGTGAAAGCCCCGGGGGCGCCTACACTGAAGCTTTCTTT
CASSESPGGAYTEAFF
>TRBD1|TRBJ1-1|NA|TRBV3-1|15
TGTGCCAGCAGCCGCTACAGGGGCCCGAACACTGAAGCTCTCTTT
CASSRYRGPNTEALF
>TRBD2|TRBJ2-1|medium-sized|TRBV4-1|15
TGCGCCAGCAGCCGCGAGACTCCTAGCGGGGGTGAGCAGTTCTTC
CASSRETPSGGEQFF
>TRBD2|TRBJ2-1|large|TRBV20-1|14
TGCAGTGCCGCCGGGACTAGCGGGTACAATGAGCAGTTCTTC
CSAAGTSGYNEQFF
>TRBD2|TRBJ2-1|medium-sized|TRBV11-2|15
TGTGCCAGCAGCCGTACTAGCGGGGGGTACAATGAGCAGTTCTTC
CASSRTSGGYNEQFF
>TRBD2|TRBJ2-3|large|TRBV20-1|15
TGCAGTGCTAGAGAATTAGCGGGGTTGACAGATACGCAGTATTTT
CSARELAGLTDTQYF
>NA|TRBJ2-1|medium-sized|TRBV12-3/TRBV12-4|14
TGTGCCAGCAGATCTAGCGCGTCCTACAATGAGCAGTTCTTC
CASRSSASYNEQFF
>TRBD2|TRBJ2-1|few|TRBV24-1|15
TGTGCCACCAGTGATTTGGTAAGCGGGAGTAATGAGCAGTTCTTC
CATSDLVSGSNEQFF
>NA|TRBJ2-1|large|TRBV28|14
TGTGCCAGCCGAAACTCGGGACTGTACAATGAGCAGTTCTTC
CASRNSGLYNEQFF
>NA|TRBJ1-1|medium-sized|TRBV29-1|13
TGCAGCGTGGAGGGACATAGGAACACTGAAGCTTTCTTT
CSVEGHRNTEAFF